This record looks at one TCR beta chain sequence and its context. Its antigen is unknown. The data belong to a study of cytomegalovirus exposure and HLA in healthy donors. About the research overall: The approximately 690 first-cohort repertoires and the approximately 110 validation repertoires shared the same platform, a later analysis reported.

V was trimmed by 5 bases and J by 6 bases, leaving 16 bases between them. This CDR3 spans 14 amino acids. Germline CDR1 MNHNY, CDR2 SVGAGI (reference sequence). Study-level results: The tendency of first-cohort TCR clusters to co-occur in the 100 to 150 validation repertoires emerged from a later analysis. Around 160 TCR beta chains were listed as cytomegalovirus-associated.

TCRdb keeps only in-frame clones here, not all; method: immunoSEQ multiplex PCR. In the table there are roughly 330,000 clones, around 90% of which are singletons. The chain links TRBV6-6 to TRBJ1-1; perhaps TRBD1 as D (5 bases). Material: PBMCs. The clonotype originates from a woman in her 30s in good health and CMV-seropositive. CDR3 in DNA: TGTGCCAGCAGTCCGGGACCGCCGGGGGCTGAAGCTTTCTTT. Its translation: CASSPGPPGAEAFF.